Below are 16 T cell receptor beta chains sequenced from a single sample in a study of regulatory T cells in long-lasting Graves disease. Construction of the TCR beta libraries employed iRepertoire HTBI primers in conjunction with Arm-PCR of CDR3 regions. TCRdb called the multiplex PCR reads again in MiXCR, with one record for every CDR3 protein. The data hold 550,000 to 650,000 distinct CDR3 sequences, with 16% observed a single time. The time point denotes: newly diagnosed GD, antithyroid drugs for less than 3 months. With RNA extracted from PBMCs as input, the TCR library was made. These data also featured in a second study, about T cells in Graves' hyperthyroidism and ophthalmopathy.

The starting material was peripheral blood mononuclear cells (PBMCs), obtained at new diagnosis, from a patient treated with antithyroid drugs. The receptors derive from a man between 18 and 29 years old with Graves disease.

In regard to this clonotype: One base away lies a much larger clone, so this may be a sequencing read error. This sequence joins TRBV12-3 or TRBV12-4 and TRBJ2-2; D call uncertain. V lost 5 bases and J 12 bases, leaving 16 bases between the germline ends. This CDR3 comprises 13 residues. CDR3 region: CASSPSRARKLFF. For the CDR3, the DNA is TGTGCCAGCAGTCCAAGTCGTGCTAGGAAGCTGTTTTTT.

As for this clonotype: One junction end disagrees with the germline gene, perhaps due to a read error. The genes are TRBV30 and TRBJ2-3; TRBD1 matches at 7 bases. The CDR3 covers 17 residues. CDR1 is GTSNPN, CDR2 SVGIG, per germline (reference sequence). CDR3 amino acids: CAWSPVGIRDSLVGEYF. The DNA of the CDR3 is TGTGCCTGGAGCCCAGTAGGGATCCGGGACAGCCTGGTCGGGGAGTACTTC.

This clonotype occurred many times. The chain links TRBV28 to TRBJ2-7, with D maybe TRBD1 (5 bases). V was cut by 3 bases and J by 2 bases, with 11 bases left in between. The V gene's germline CDR1 is MDHEN and CDR2 SYDVKM. This CDR3 comprises 14 residues. In DNA form, the CDR3 reads TGTGCCAGCAGTTTCCGGACACCTACCTACGAGCAGTACTTC. This codes for CASSFRTPTYEQYF.

This clonotype has ten or more counts. The genes are TRBV7-2 and TRBJ2-7, with D possibly being TRBD2 (5 bases). This CDR3 region has 15 residues. Trimming shortened V by 5 bases and J by 0 bases, and 14 bases separated the two germline ends. Germline CDR1 and CDR2: SGHTA and FQGNSA. The CDR3 sequence is CASSGGLGFSYEQYF. The CDR3 DNA follows: TGTGCCAGCAGCGGAGGTCTCGGTTTCTCCTACGAGCAGTACTTC.

This clonotype was picked up a small number of times. A clone one base away is much larger, so this may be a read error. This chain connects TRBV29-1 to TRBJ2-1; TRBD2 aligns across 13 bases. Germline assignment: CDR1 SQVTM and CDR2 ANQGSEA. J was trimmed by 10 bases and V by 5 bases; bases with no gene match: 5. CDR3 length: 13 amino acids. The CDR3 DNA reads as TGCAGCGTTAGACTAGCGGGAGGCTACGAGCAGTTCTTC. Its protein product is CSVRLAGGYEQFF.

The V gene is TRBV20-1, the J gene TRBJ2-1; 11 bases align to TRBD2. This CDR3 spans 13 amino acids. The V gene's germline CDR1 is DFQATT and CDR2 SNEGSKA (reference sequence). V lost 3 bases to trimming and J lost 8 bases; unmatched junction nucleotides: 3. CDR3 loop: CSASSGRADEQFF. The CDR3 region has the DNA TGCAGTGCTAGTAGCGGGAGGGCCGATGAGCAGTTCTTC.

The chain has TRBV6-1 and TRBJ1-6, with 7 bases fitting TRBD1. Trimming cost V 2 bases and J 5 bases; bases outside gene matches: 9. The germline CDR1 and CDR2 sequences are MNHNS and SASEGT. This CDR3 is 17 amino acids long. The DNA of the CDR3 is TGTGCCAGCAGTGAACCACAATCCGGGACAGATAATTCACCCCTCCACTTT. Translated, it gives CASSEPQSGTDNSPLHF.

This chain uses TRBV7-9 with TRBJ2-4; D may correspond to TRBD1 or TRBD2 (5 bases each). Germline V gives CDR1 SEHNR, CDR2 FQNEAQ (reference sequence). The length of the CDR3 is 16 residues. The ends were cut back, 5 bases at V and 1 base at J, with 15 bases in the middle. Written as DNA, the CDR3 is TGTGCCAGCAGCCCGAGGTTTGGGGACGCCAAAAACATTCAGTACTTC. This codes for CASSPRFGDAKNIQYF.

V and J are TRBV19 and TRBJ1-1, with 7 positions matching TRBD1. CDR1 is LNHDA, CDR2 SQIVND, per germline (reference sequence). This CDR3 spans 17 amino acids. Trimming took 7 bases from V and 4 from J; bases not matched to a gene: 18. The CDR3: CASMDRTLVWVSTEAFF. CDR3 nucleotides: TGTGCCAGTATGGACAGGACACTCGTATGGGTGAGCACTGAAGCTTTCTTT.

This clonotype was seen more than once but under ten times. DNA of the CDR3: TGTGCCAGCTCCCTGGGGGTAGCGGGAGGGCCCATGGGCGGGGAGCTGTTTTTT. This codes for CASSLGVAGGPMGGELFF. This chain joins TRBV4-2 and TRBJ2-2; 11 bases fit TRBD2. The V gene end was trimmed by 8 bases and the J gene end by 7 bases; junction bases not matched to a gene: 18. The CDR3 spans 18 residues. Per the germline V gene, CDR1 is LGHNA and CDR2 is YNFKEQ.

Many counts were recorded for this clonotype. The rearrangement links TRBV29-1 to TRBJ1-1, with 8 positions matching TRBD1. V trimming: 8 bases; J trimming: 11 bases; junction bases outside the gene matches: 10. In germline, CDR1 is SQVTM, CDR2 ANQGSEA. This CDR3 is 11 amino acids long. The CDR3, as DNA: TGCAGCATCACAGGGGGACCTTGGGCTTTCTTT. Protein: CSITGGPWAFF. The variable domain in full, with the rest retrieved from reference TRBV29-1 and TRBJ1-1, is SAVISQKPSRDICQRGTSLTIQCQVDSQVTMMFWYRQQPGQSLTLIATANQGSEATYESGFVIDKFPISRPNLTFSTLTVSNMSPEDSSIYLCSITGGPWAFFGQGTRLTVV.

In this sample, this clonotype turned up a few times. The chain links TRBV28 to TRBJ2-1, with TRBD1 identical over 11 bases. From germline, CDR1 is MDHEN and CDR2 SYDVKM. After removal of 6 bases from V and 12 bases from J, the junction contained 7 bases not matched to a gene. The CDR3 extends over 13 amino acids. Here the CDR3 reads CASRIWGQGGQFF. Here the CDR3 DNA reads TGTGCCAGCAGGATATGGGGACAGGGGGGGCAGTTCTTC.

The chain employs TRBV4-1 and TRBJ2-7, with 8 bases fitting TRBD2. From germline, CDR1 is MGHRA and CDR2 YSYEKL. The CDR3 sequence is 18 residues long. The V and J ends lost 1 base and 2 bases, in that order; junction bases with no gene match: 13. The CDR3 here is CASSQGWSGGPEAYEQYF. DNA of the CDR3: TGCGCCAGCAGCCAAGGATGGAGCGGGGGACCTGAGGCCTACGAGCAGTACTTC.

This clonotype was seen at least ten times. This chain uses TRBV27 with TRBJ2-1; 11 positions match TRBD2. The CDR3 totals 17 residues. Trimming cost V 1 base and J 5 bases; bases outside gene matches: 7. Germline assignment: CDR1 MNHEY and CDR2 SMNVEV (reference sequence). The CDR3 here is CASSLLAGGPEHNEQFF. The CDR3 DNA is TGTGCCAGCAGTTTATTAGCGGGAGGGCCTGAGCACAATGAGCAGTTCTTC.

The chain links TRBV6-2 or TRBV6-3 to TRBJ2-1; D possibly corresponds to TRBD2 (6 bases). This CDR3 spans 15 amino acids. CDR1 and CDR2 from the germline V gene are MNHEY and SVGEGT. The V end lost 0 bases, the J end lost 8 bases, and 14 bases lay between the germline ends. In nucleotides, the CDR3 is TGTGCCAGCAGTTACTCGGCGGTCGGCGGGGATGAGCAGTTCTTC. This sequence encodes CASSYSAVGGDEQFF.

This clonotype was seen more than once but under ten times. The rearrangement links TRBV5-8 to TRBJ1-5; the D is unclear. CDR1 SGHTS and CDR2 YDEGEE come from the germline V gene. The CDR3 loop spans 13 amino acids. Deletions cut 3 bases from V and 6 bases from J, with 10 bases between. CDR3 residues: CASSSLGGQPQHF. CDR3 sequence (DNA): TGTGCCAGCAGCTCCCTAGGAGGTCAGCCCCAGCATTTT.